This is a list of T cell receptor beta chains from one sample in a study of OX40 agonist ivuxolimab in advanced cancers. The table came from immunoSEQ multiplex PCR; TCRdb's copy has only in-frame clones and leaves some out. Of some 74,000 clones in the sample, roughly 94% were seen once. The sample was CD4+ or CD8+ T cells sorted from blood, taken in a trial of the OX40 agonist ivuxolimab. These receptors came from an adult with an advanced solid tumor such as melanoma, head and neck, liver or kidney cancer. The CDR3 runs from the conserved cysteine through the conserved F or W. The order of the fields is J gene, V gene, D gene, CDR3 length, CDR3 protein, CDR3 DNA. D genes are given only for firm matches.

TRBJ1-5 | TRBV6-1 | - | 14 | CASIWGESNQPQHF | TGTGCCAGCATCTGGGGGGAGAGCAATCAGCCCCAGCATTTT
TRBJ2-5 | TRBV6-5 | TRBD2 | 16 | CASSYRREGGQETQYF | TGTGCCAGCAGTTACCGGCGGGAGGGCGGCCAAGAGACCCAGTACTTC
TRBJ1-2 | TRBV4-1 | TRBD1 | 15 | CASSQDQGQGYGYTF | TGCGCCAGCAGCCAAGATCAAGGACAGGGCTATGGCTACACCTTC
TRBJ2-1 | TRBV5-1 | - | 13 | CASSLLGNNEQFF | TGCGCCAGCAGCTTGTTAGGGAACAATGAGCAGTTCTTC
TRBJ2-7 | TRBV28 | TRBD1 | 15 | CASSFGQGETYEQYF | TGTGCCAGCAGTTTTGGGCAGGGGGAAACCTACGAGCAGTACTTC
TRBJ2-7 | TRBV29-1 | TRBD2 | 13 | CSGLWTSAEEQYF | TGCAGCGGTCTATGGACTAGCGCTGAGGAGCAGTACTTC
TRBJ2-2 | TRBV27 | - | 12 | CASSLETGELFF | TGTGCCAGCAGTTTGGAAACCGGGGAGCTGTTTTTT
TRBJ2-6 | TRBV19 | - | 16 | CASREEGTTGANVLTF | TGTGCCAGTCGGGAAGAGGGAACAACTGGGGCCAACGTCCTGACTTTC
TRBJ2-5 | TRBV29-1 | - | 15 | CSVPGGAGSQETQYF | TGCAGCGTTCCTGGCGGGGCAGGGTCCCAAGAGACCCAGTACTTC
TRBJ1-5 | TRBV15 | - | 16 | CATSTPDGDSNQPQHF | TGTGCCACCAGCACCCCGGACGGGGATAGCAATCAGCCCCAGCATTTT
TRBJ2-3 | TRBV27 | TRBD2 | 14 | CASKVAGGPDTQYF | TGTGCCAGCAAAGTAGCGGGAGGGCCAGATACGCAGTATTTT
TRBJ1-2 | TRBV29-1 | TRBD1 | 13 | CSAGTGGSYGYTF | TGCAGCGCCGGGACAGGGGGCTCGTATGGCTACACCTTC
TRBJ2-1 | TRBV11-2 | TRBD2 | 17 | CASSSPLAGVSYNEQFF | TGTGCCAGCAGCAGCCCTCTAGCGGGAGTTTCCTACAATGAGCAGTTCTTC
TRBJ2-1 | TRBV4-2 | TRBD2 | 15 | CASSQLAGEYNEQFF | TGTGCCAGCAGCCAGCTAGCGGGGGAATACAATGAGCAGTTCTTC
TRBJ2-7 | TRBV11-2 | - | 16 | CASSIPTGEASYEQYF | TGTGCCAGCAGCATTCCCACAGGGGAGGCCTCCTACGAGCAGTACTTC
TRBJ2-7 | TRBV9 | - | 14 | CASSPSGGLYEQYF | TGTGCCAGCAGCCCTAGTGGGGGGCTCTACGAGCAGTACTTC
TRBJ1-2 | TRBV4-3 | - | 15 | CASSQGRREGYGYTF | TGCGCCAGCAGCCAAGGTCGCAGGGAGGGCTATGGCTACACCTTC
TRBJ1-1 | TRBV2 | - | 10 | CASRTAEAFF | TGTGCCAGCAGGACAGCTGAAGCTTTCTTT
TRBJ2-5 | TRBV4-2 | - | 18 | CASSQPLAAAGVQETQYF | TGTGCCAGCAGCCAACCTCTCGCAGCAGCAGGGGTCCAAGAGACCCAGTACTTC